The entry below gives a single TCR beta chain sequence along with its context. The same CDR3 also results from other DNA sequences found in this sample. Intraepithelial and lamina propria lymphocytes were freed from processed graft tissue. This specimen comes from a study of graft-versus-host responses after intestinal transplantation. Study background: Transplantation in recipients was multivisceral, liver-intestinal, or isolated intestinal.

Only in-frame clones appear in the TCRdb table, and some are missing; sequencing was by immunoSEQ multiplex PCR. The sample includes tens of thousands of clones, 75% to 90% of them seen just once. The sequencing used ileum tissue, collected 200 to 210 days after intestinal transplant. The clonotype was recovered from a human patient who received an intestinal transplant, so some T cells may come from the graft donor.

The CDR3 loop is CASSYGTTYEQYF. The CDR3 coding sequence is TGTGCCAGCAGTTACGGGACAACCTACGAGCAGTACTTC. This chain joins TRBV6-6 and TRBJ2-7; tentative D call: TRBD1 (6 bases). Per the germline V gene, CDR1 is MNHNY and CDR2 is SVGAGI (reference sequence). Trimming removed 2 bases from V and 2 bases from J, with 7 bases in between. The CDR3 is made up of 13 amino acids.